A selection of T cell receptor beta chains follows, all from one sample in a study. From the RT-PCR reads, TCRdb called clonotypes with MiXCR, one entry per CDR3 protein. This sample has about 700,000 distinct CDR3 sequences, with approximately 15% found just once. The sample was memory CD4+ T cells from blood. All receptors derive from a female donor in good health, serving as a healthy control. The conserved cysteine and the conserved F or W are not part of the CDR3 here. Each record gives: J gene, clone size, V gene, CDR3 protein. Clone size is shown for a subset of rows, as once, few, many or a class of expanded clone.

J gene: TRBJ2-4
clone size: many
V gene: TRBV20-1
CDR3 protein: SARIAGLAKNIQY

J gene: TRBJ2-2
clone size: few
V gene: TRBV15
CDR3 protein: ATSLGGAGSGELF

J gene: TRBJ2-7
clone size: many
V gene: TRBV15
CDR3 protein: ATSRDLFREEQY

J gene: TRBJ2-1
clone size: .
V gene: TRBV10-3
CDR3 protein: AISESQGRSDEQF

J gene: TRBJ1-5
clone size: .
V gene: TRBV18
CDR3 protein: ASSPPGEPQH

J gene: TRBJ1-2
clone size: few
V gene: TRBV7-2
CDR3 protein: ASSQQGTASGGYT

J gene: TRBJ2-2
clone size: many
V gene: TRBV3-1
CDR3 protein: ASSPRRGTSTGELF

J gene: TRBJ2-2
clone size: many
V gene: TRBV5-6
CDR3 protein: ASSFTPDSANTGELF

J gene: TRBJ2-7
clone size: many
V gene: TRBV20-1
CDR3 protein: SADVAHEQY

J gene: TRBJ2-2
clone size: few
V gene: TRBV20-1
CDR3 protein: SATQGQPNTGELF

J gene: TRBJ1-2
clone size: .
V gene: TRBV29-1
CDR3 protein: TVHGTDYGYT

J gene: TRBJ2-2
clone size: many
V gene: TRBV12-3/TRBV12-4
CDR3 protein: ASSFLAGTGELF

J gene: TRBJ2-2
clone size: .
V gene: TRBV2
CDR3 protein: ASRDRVGTGELF

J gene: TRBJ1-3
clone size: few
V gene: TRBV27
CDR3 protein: ASSLDRYSGNTIY

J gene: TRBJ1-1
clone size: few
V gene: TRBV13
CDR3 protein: ASSLGWQGRNTEAF

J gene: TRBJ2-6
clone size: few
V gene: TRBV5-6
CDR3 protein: ASRGASGANVLT

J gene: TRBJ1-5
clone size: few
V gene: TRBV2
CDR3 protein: ASSVYWQPQH

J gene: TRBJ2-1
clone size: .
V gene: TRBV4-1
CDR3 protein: ASSQTGNNEQF

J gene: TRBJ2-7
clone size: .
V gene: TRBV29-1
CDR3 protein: SAGGGPTTYEQY

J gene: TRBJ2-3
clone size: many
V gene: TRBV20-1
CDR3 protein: SATPGGGFTDTQY

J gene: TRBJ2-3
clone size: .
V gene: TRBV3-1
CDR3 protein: ASSADAASTDTQY

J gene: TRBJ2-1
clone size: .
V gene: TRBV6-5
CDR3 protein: ASRDRGEF

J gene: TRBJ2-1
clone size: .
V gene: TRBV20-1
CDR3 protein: SAIFGSGVNEQF

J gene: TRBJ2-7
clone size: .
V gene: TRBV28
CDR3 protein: ASSSTWGSPFLEQY

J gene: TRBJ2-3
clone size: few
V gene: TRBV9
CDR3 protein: ASSPSTYGGTDTQY

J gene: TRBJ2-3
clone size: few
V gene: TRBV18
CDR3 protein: ASSPGTGRADTQY

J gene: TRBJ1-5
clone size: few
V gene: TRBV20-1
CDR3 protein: SAGGQGGSNQPQH

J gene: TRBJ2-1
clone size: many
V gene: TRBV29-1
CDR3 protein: SGRAGGADEQF

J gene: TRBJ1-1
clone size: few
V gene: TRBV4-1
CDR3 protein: ASSQDGMGAEAF

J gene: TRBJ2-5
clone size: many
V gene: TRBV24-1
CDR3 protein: ATRGTGIGETQY

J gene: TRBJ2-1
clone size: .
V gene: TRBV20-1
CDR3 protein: SAARTSGNEQF

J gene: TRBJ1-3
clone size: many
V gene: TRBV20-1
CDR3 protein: SAPQGGGNTIY

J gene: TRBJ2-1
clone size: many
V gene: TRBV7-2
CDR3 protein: ASSLGGGPYNEQF

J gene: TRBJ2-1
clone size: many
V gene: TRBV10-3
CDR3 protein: AISKGQGDNEQF

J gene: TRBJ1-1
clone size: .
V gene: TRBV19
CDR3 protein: ATHSGPYEAF

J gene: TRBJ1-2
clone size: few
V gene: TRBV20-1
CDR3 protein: SASHWGAEGYT

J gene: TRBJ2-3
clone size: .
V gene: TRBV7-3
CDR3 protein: ASSLNRGEDTQY

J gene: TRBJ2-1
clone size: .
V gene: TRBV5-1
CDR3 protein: ASSLVVASNEQF

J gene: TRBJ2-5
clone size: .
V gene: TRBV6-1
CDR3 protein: ASRALQETQY

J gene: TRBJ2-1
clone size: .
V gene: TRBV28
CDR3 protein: ASSFVSTLGNEQF

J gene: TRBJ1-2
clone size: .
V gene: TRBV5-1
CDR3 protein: ASSLEGFSSHGYT

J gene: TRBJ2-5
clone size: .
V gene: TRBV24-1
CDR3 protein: ATSDYSGQGARETQY

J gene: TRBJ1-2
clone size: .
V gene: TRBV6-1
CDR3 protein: ASSPTGSHYGYT

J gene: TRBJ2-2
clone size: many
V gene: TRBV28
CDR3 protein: ASRPPGQGLAGELF

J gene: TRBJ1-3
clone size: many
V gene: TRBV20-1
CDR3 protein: SARRQVSGNTIY

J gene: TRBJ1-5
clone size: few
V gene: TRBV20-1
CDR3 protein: SANNRNSNQPQH

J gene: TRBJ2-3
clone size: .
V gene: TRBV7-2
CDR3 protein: ASSLSGLLVTDTQY

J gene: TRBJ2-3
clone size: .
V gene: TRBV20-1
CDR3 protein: SAQDGSSTDTQY

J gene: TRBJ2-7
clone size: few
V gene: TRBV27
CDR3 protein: ASRQGGFYEQY

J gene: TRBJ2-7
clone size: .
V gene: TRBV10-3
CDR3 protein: AISGTLKDRGSYEQY

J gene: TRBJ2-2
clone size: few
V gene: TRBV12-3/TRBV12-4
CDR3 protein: ASSPRRDRGTGELF

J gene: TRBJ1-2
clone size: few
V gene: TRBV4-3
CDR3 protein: ASLPHRGMDYGYT

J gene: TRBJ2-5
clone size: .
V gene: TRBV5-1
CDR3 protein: ASSLVAGGPGWETQY

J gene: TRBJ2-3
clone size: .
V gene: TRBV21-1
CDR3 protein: ASSKEAWDRENGTDTQY

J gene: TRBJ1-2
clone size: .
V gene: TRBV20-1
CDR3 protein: SARGMSGGYT

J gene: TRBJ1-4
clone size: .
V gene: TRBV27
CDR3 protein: ASSPKGQGYEKLF

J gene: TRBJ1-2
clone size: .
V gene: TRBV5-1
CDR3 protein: ASRAPGNEYGYT